This T cell receptor beta chain was identified in a study of PD-1 blockade in classical Hodgkin lymphoma. CDR1 is SGHRS and CDR2 is YFSETQ in the germline V gene. The V gene end was trimmed by 0 bases and the J gene end by 3 bases; junction bases not matched to a gene: 2. This CDR3 region has 16 residues. Study findings and constraints: Anyone who began nivolumab under 1 year after ASCT was excluded.

With no exception, relapse followed autologous stem cell transplantation in all patients, and brentuximab vedotin exposure varied. Some clones are missing from TCRdb's copy, which holds only in-frame ones; the method was immunoSEQ multiplex PCR. The sample records roughly 90,000 clones, roughly 79% being singletons. Remarks on this clone: Its cognate antigen is unknown.

The clonotype comes from a human donor with classical Hodgkin lymphoma. The V and J genes are TRBV5-1 and TRBJ1-4; TRBD1 matches 10 bases. This specimen was peripheral blood mononuclear cells (PBMCs), taken before the second cycle of nivolumab. For the CDR3, the DNA is TGCGCCAGCAGCTTGGGACAGGGGGCAGCTAATGAAAAACTGTTTTTT. This codes for CASSLGQGAANEKLFF.